Presented here are 28 T cell receptor beta chains from one specimen sequenced in a study of blood T cell repertoires in COVID-19. Profiled with immunoSEQ multiplex PCR; TCRdb holds only in-frame clones, not every one. The sample includes 80,000 to 100,000 clones, 90% of them seen just once. Material for sequencing was peripheral blood. These TCRs come from a man aged 60 to 75 with acute or convalescent COVID-19.

This sequence joins TRBV7-2 and TRBJ1-1, with D uncertain. CDR3 size: 15 residues. Germline CDR1 is SGHTA and CDR2 is FQGNSA. Trimming cost V 5 bases and J 1 base, with 14 bases left between them. The CDR3 here is CASSPSGDTNTEAFF. The CDR3 DNA sequence: TGTGCCAGCAGCCCCTCCGGTGATACGAACACTGAAGCTTTCTTT.

The chain links TRBV7-2 to TRBJ1-2, with 7 bases lining up with TRBD1. Trimming at V came to 5 bases and at J to 3 bases, leaving 6 bases not matched to a gene. In germline, CDR1 is SGHTA, CDR2 FQGNSA. This CDR3 comprises 14 residues. As DNA, the CDR3 is TGTGCCAGCAGCCCCGGACAGGCCGACTATGGCTACACCTTC. Protein sequence: CASSPGQADYGYTF.

The genes are TRBV18 and TRBJ2-3; 11 bases fit TRBD1. Trimming removed 5 bases from V and 2 bases from J; junction bases left unmatched: 3. This CDR3 comprises 15 residues. The V gene's germline CDR1 is KGHSH and CDR2 LQKENI. In DNA, the CDR3 is TGTGCCAGCTCAAAGGGACAGGGGGACACAGATACGCAGTATTTT. This encodes CASSKGQGDTDTQYF. The full variable domain, rest sourced from reference TRBV18 and TRBJ2-3, is NAGVMQNPRHLVRRRGQEARLRCSPMKGHSHVYWYRQLPEEGLKFMVYLQKENIIDESGMPKERFSAEFPKEGPSILRIQQVVRGDSAAYFCASSKGQGDTDTQYFGPGTRLTVL.

CDR3 amino acids: CASSIRTLSQETQYF. As DNA, the CDR3 is TGTGCCAGTAGTATCAGGACATTGTCACAAGAGACCCAGTACTTC. The gene calls are TRBV19 and TRBJ2-5, with D tentatively TRBD1 (5 bases). This CDR3 region has 15 residues. Germline CDR1 is LNHDA and CDR2 is SQIVND (reference sequence). V lost 3 bases to trimming and J lost 2 bases, with 13 bases between them.

This chain uses TRBV14 with TRBJ1-1, with a possible D match to TRBD1 (6 bases). With 4 bases removed from V and 0 bases from J, the gap between germline ends came to 15 bases. Germline values: CDR1 SGHDN, CDR2 FVKESK. There are 16 residues in the CDR3. CDR3 bases: TGTGCCAGCAGCCGATTAGAATCAGGGGTGAACACTGAAGCTTTCTTT. Amino acid sequence: CASSRLESGVNTEAFF.

The chain carries TRBV6-5 and TRBJ1-1; no reliable D call. This CDR3 is 15 amino acids long. Deletions cut 8 bases from V and 0 bases from J, with 16 bases between. CDR1 and CDR2 from the germline V gene are MNHEY and SVGAGI. Here the CDR3 reads CASSTGEWVNTEAFF. The CDR3 DNA reads as TGTGCCAGCTCAACCGGGGAGTGGGTGAACACTGAAGCTTTCTTT.

The chain couples TRBV5-8 to TRBJ1-1; perhaps TRBD1 as D (5 bases). V lost 0 bases and J 4 bases, leaving 13 bases between the germline ends. In germline, CDR1 is SGHTS, CDR2 YDEGEE. This CDR3 contains 15 residues. The chain's CDR3 is CASSLGGLGSTEAFF. DNA for the CDR3: TGTGCCAGCAGCTTGGGGGGACTCGGGAGCACTGAAGCTTTCTTT.

The table lists this clone with a count of one. V usage is TRBV24-1 and J usage is TRBJ1-2; D not certain. This CDR3 contains 12 residues. Trimming removed 4 bases from V and 4 bases from J, with 6 bases in between. Germline-derived CDR1 and CDR2 are KGHDR and SFDVKD. Here the CDR3 reads CATSDPSYGYTF. DNA of the CDR3: TGTGCCACCAGTGACCCCTCCTATGGCTACACCTTC.

This rearrangement joins TRBV19 to TRBJ1-6; 9 bases match TRBD1. The CDR3 covers 15 residues. Germline-derived CDR1 and CDR2 are LNHDA and SQIVND (reference sequence). V lost 5 bases and J lost 8; bases outside the gene matches: 7. The CDR3 loop is CASSPPGQGDSPLHF. The CDR3 DNA reads TGTGCCAGTAGTCCCCCGGGACAGGGAGATTCACCCCTCCACTTT.

This rearrangement joins TRBV19 to TRBJ1-1; 8 bases match TRBD1. The CDR3 extends over 16 amino acids. The ends lost 4 bases at V and 4 bases at J; junction bases unmatched: 11. CDR1 and CDR2 from the germline V gene are LNHDA and SQIVND (reference sequence). CDR3 protein: CASSNYYRGKGTEAFF. The CDR3 nucleotides read TGTGCCAGTAGTAATTATTACAGGGGGAAGGGCACTGAAGCTTTCTTT.

This chain links TRBV3-1 (or the pseudogene TRBV3-2) with TRBJ1-1; no clear D. The CDR3 is made up of 18 amino acids. Per germline, CDR1 LGHDT and CDR2 YNNKEL (reference sequence). V dropped 2 bases and J dropped 1 base, with 20 bases sitting between them. The CDR3 loop reads CASSQLRRSSLANTEAFF. DNA for the CDR3: TGTGCCAGCAGCCAACTCCGACGGTCTTCCCTAGCGAACACTGAAGCTTTCTTT.

The chain uses TRBV29-1 and TRBJ1-1; 9 bases fit TRBD1. The germline CDR1 and CDR2 sequences are SQVTM and ANQGSEA. The CDR3 contains 13 residues. The trim removed 6 bases at V and 5 bases at J, leaving 7 bases unmatched. CDR3 loop: CSVTTGGNTEAFF. DNA for the CDR3: TGCAGCGTAACCACAGGGGGCAATACTGAAGCTTTCTTT.

To note about this clone: This CDR3 is also generated by other DNA sequences in the sample. The CDR3 loop reads CASSLGRAGELFF. DNA of the CDR3: TGTGCCAGCAGTTTGGGTCGGGCCGGGGAGCTGTTTTTT. J is TRBJ2-2 and V is TRBV12-3 or TRBV12-4; D remains ambiguous. Trimming removed 3 bases from V and 6 bases from J, with 8 bases in between. This CDR3 contains 13 residues.

The chain joins TRBV18 to TRBJ2-7; D perhaps matches TRBD1 (6 bases). The V and J ends lost 1 base and 6 bases respectively, with 13 bases between them. Germline V lookup: CDR1 KGHSH, CDR2 LQKENI. The CDR3 spans 14 residues. In DNA, the CDR3 is TGTGCCAGCTCACCACAGTCAGGGGCAGGCGAGCAGTACGTC. As protein: CASSPQSGAGEQYV.

V usage is TRBV24-1 and J usage is TRBJ2-7, with a possible D match to TRBD2 (5 bases). Germline V gene lookup returns CDR1 KGHDR and CDR2 SFDVKD. The CDR3 is 14 residues long. V lost 10 bases, J lost 5 bases, and 20 bases lay in between. This chain's CDR3 is CATKREGETNEQYV. The CDR3 region has the DNA TGTGCCACAAAACGGGAAGGTGAAACGAACGAGCAGTACGTC.

This rearrangement joins TRBV7-2 to TRBJ2-3; 11 bases are a match to TRBD2. V lost 2 bases to trimming and J lost 3 bases; unmatched junction nucleotides: 4. Germline CDR1 SGHTA, CDR2 FQGNSA. This CDR3 spans 16 amino acids. CDR3 nucleotides: TGTGCCAGCAGCTTAAGAAGACTAGCGGGGACAGATACGCAGTATTTT. It codes for CASSLRRLAGTDTQYF.

CDR3 DNA: TGTGCCAGCAGCTTATTGCTAGGCTATGGCTACACCTTC. Its protein product is CASSLLLGYGYTF. The V gene is TRBV7-9, the J gene TRBJ1-2, with D unclear. Trimming shortened V by 2 bases and J by 4 bases, and 8 bases separated the two germline ends. The germline gives CDR1 SEHNR, CDR2 FQNEAQ (reference sequence). The CDR3 contains 13 residues.

This chain uses TRBV5-6 with TRBJ1-5; D is ambiguous. Germline V lookup: CDR1 SGHDT, CDR2 YYEEEE. V gave up 0 bases and J gave up 1 base, with 11 bases separating them. This CDR3 contains 16 residues. For the CDR3, the DNA is TGTGCCAGCAGCTTGGGGGCGGGCTCCAGCAATCAGCCCCAGCATTTT. Encoded protein: CASSLGAGSSNQPQHF.

This chain joins TRBV18 and TRBJ1-5, with a weak D call TRBD1 (5 bases). The CDR3 has 14 amino acids. V was clipped by 3 bases and J by 7 bases, with 13 bases between them. Germline CDR1 is KGHSH and CDR2 is LQKENI. The chain's CDR3 is CASSPSGVGQPQHF. The CDR3 DNA reads as TGTGCCAGCTCACCTTCGGGGGTAGGGCAGCCCCAGCATTTT.

The genes are TRBV5-6 and TRBJ1-2; TRBD1 agrees at 9 bases. Germline V lookup: CDR1 SGHDT, CDR2 YYEEEE. There are 13 residues in the CDR3. With 4 bases clipped from V and 7 bases from J, the junction kept 5 bases outside the gene matches. The DNA of the CDR3 is TGTGCCAGCAGCGCAGGACAGGGGACTGGCTACACCTTC. The encoded protein is CASSAGQGTGYTF.

The chain uses TRBV4-2 and TRBJ2-3, with 12 bases lining up with TRBD1. J was trimmed by 4 bases and V by 2 bases; bases with no gene match: 7. CDR1 is LGHNA, CDR2 YNFKEQ, per germline. There are 17 residues in the CDR3. Here the CDR3 DNA reads TGTGCCAGCAGCCAATCAGGGGGACAGGGGGCCTCAGATACGCAGTATTTT. Translation gives CASSQSGGQGASDTQYF.

The V and J genes are TRBV5-1 and TRBJ1-5, with 8 nucleotides matching TRBD1. The J segment lost 6 bases and the V segment lost 0 bases, leaving 8 bases of the junction unmatched. From germline, CDR1 is SGHRS and CDR2 YFSETQ. This CDR3 is built from 16 residues. The chain's CDR3 is CASSLGGTGGGQPQHF. CDR3 bases: TGCGCCAGCAGCTTGGGTGGGACAGGCGGGGGTCAGCCCCAGCATTTT.

CDR3 sequence (DNA): TGTGCCAGCTCGCCTCCCGGGAGCTCTGGGGCCAACGTCCTGACTTTC. Its translation: CASSPPGSSGANVLTF. The chain links TRBV18 to TRBJ2-6; D may be TRBD2 (6 bases). CDR1 and CDR2 from the germline V gene are KGHSH and LQKENI. V was trimmed by 6 bases and J by 0 bases, leaving 12 bases between them. CDR3 length: 16 amino acids. The full variable domain, rest sourced from reference TRBV18 and TRBJ2-6, is NAGVMQNPRHLVRRRGQEARLRCSPMKGHSHVYWYRQLPEEGLKFMVYLQKENIIDESGMPKERFSAEFPKEGPSILRIQQVVRGDSAAYFCASSPPGSSGANVLTFGAGSRLTVL.

The V and J genes are TRBV2 and TRBJ1-4; 9 bases match TRBD1. After removal of 11 bases from V and 6 bases from J, the junction contained 13 bases not matched to a gene. Per germline, CDR1 SNHLY and CDR2 FYNNEI. The CDR3 totals 15 residues. CDR3 sequence (DNA): TGTGCCGGGACACTACAGGGGGCGCGTGATGAAAAACTGTTTTTT. The encoded protein is CAGTLQGARDEKLFF.

This chain uses TRBV5-1 with TRBJ1-2, with D uncertain. The CDR3 consists of 14 residues. Deletions cut 4 bases from V and 4 bases from J, with 14 bases between. The V gene's germline CDR1 is SGHRS and CDR2 YFSETQ. CDR3 residues: CASSLRESSYGYTF. The CDR3 DNA reads TGCGCCAGCAGCCTCCGGGAGAGCTCCTATGGCTACACCTTC. Variable domain in full (rest from reference TRBV5-1 and TRBJ1-2): KAGVTQTPRYLIKTRGQQVTLSCSPISGHRSVSWYQQTPGQGLQFLFEYFSETQRNKGNFPGRFSGRQFSNSRSEMNVSTLELGDSALYLCASSLRESSYGYTFGSGTRLTVV.

The V call is TRBV18, the J call TRBJ1-2; 7 bases line up with TRBD1. This CDR3 spans 16 amino acids. The germline V gene encodes CDR1 KGHSH and CDR2 LQKENI. Germline trimming cut 2 bases from V and 1 base from J; bases unmatched to any gene: 7. For the CDR3, the DNA is TGTGCCAGCTCACCATTGGCAGGGGGAGGTAACTATGGCTACACCTTC. Protein: CASSPLAGGGNYGYTF.

This clone was recorded only once. The V gene is TRBV7-9, the J gene TRBJ2-2; TRBD1 aligns across 11 bases. The germline CDR1 and CDR2 sequences are SEHNR and FQNEAQ (reference sequence). V shed 3 bases, J shed 5 bases, and the junction held 11 bases outside the gene matches. The CDR3 totals 18 residues. The CDR3 reads CASSFNPRDRGRTGELFF. CDR3 DNA sequence: TGTGCCAGCAGCTTTAACCCCCGGGACAGGGGGAGGACCGGGGAGCTGTTTTTT.

The chain combines TRBV27 with TRBJ1-2; 7 positions match TRBD1. There are 16 residues in the CDR3. Trimming at V came to 6 bases and at J to 0 bases, leaving 10 bases not matched to a gene. Germline V gene lookup returns CDR1 MNHEY and CDR2 SMNVEV (reference sequence). The CDR3: CASRLNTGASNYGYTF. For the CDR3, the DNA is TGTGCCAGCAGATTAAATACAGGGGCCTCTAACTATGGCTACACCTTC.